Sequencing of this T cell receptor beta chain was carried out in a study of cytomegalovirus exposure and HLA in healthy donors. Study-level information: About 80 million unique TCRs from HLA-typed donors were held in an early data release. Points from the study as a whole: The study listed some 160 cytomegalovirus-associated TCR beta chains.

About this clone: Its antigen is not known.

The V segment lost 2 bases and the J segment 1 base; nucleotides outside the gene matches: 7. The CDR3 is made up of 17 amino acids. Germline V gene sequence: CDR1 MNHEY, CDR2 SMNVEV (reference sequence). The PCR was carried out with 60 Vbeta primers and 13 Jbeta primers. Here immunoSEQ multiplex PCR was the method, and the copy in TCRdb shows in-frame clones only, minus some. The data contain about 200,000 clones, around 80% of them singletons. The clonotype originates from a woman between 35 and 50 years old in good health and CMV-seronegative. The V call is TRBV27, the J call TRBJ2-7, with 11 bases that match TRBD2. The sample taken for sequencing was PBMCs. CDR3 coding DNA: TGTGCCAGCAGTTTACTACTAGCGGGAGCTACATCCTACGAGCAGTACTTC. Its protein is CASSLLLAGATSYEQYF.